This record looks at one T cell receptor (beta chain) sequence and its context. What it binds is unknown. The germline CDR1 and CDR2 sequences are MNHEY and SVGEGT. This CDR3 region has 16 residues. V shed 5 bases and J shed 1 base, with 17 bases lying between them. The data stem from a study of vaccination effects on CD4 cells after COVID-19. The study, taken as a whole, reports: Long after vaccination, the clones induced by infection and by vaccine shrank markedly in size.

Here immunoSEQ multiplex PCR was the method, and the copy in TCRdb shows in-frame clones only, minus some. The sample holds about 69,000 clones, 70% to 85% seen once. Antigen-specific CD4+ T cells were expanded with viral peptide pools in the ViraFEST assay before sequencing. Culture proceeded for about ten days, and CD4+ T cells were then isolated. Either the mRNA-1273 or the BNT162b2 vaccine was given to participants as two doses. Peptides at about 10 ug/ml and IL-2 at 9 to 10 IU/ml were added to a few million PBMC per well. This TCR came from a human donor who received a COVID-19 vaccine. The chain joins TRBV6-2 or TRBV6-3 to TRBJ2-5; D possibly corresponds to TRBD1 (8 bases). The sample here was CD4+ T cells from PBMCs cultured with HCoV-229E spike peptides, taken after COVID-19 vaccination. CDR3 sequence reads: CASSQDRGGSQETQYF. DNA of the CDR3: TGTGCCAGCAGTCAAGACAGGGGAGGGTCCCAAGAGACCCAGTACTTC.